This T cell receptor (beta chain) came from a study of identical twins. Study-wide findings and caveats: With monozygotic twins, out-of-frame TCR alpha sharing exceeded what models estimated. Insertions ran lower in abundant cord blood beta clonotypes, though not in memory repertoires.

Per the germline V gene, CDR1 is LGHNA and CDR2 is YNFKEQ. The CDR3 is made up of 14 amino acids. Trimming took 2 bases from V and 4 from J; bases not matched to a gene: 4. The sample holds a few counts of this clonotype. The antigen is undetermined. A universal primer site arose from template switching, and cDNA bore unique molecular identifiers. TCRdb used MiXCR to reprocess the 5' RACE reads, holding one entry per CDR3 protein. The data show around 680,000 distinct CDR3 sequences, 8.5% to 9% seen once. This same sample was also taken into another study, of yellow fever vaccine responses in identical twins. This second study says: Each twin's T cell response to the vaccine was reported to look partly convergent and partly personalized.

The sequencing input was PBMCs. The V gene is TRBV4-2, the J gene TRBJ2-5; 7 bases are a match to TRBD1. This TCR came from a woman aged 18-29 years in good health. CDR3 nucleotide sequence: TGTGCCAGCAGCCAACAGACAGGGTCAGAGACCCAGTACTTC. The encoded protein is CASSQQTGSETQYF.